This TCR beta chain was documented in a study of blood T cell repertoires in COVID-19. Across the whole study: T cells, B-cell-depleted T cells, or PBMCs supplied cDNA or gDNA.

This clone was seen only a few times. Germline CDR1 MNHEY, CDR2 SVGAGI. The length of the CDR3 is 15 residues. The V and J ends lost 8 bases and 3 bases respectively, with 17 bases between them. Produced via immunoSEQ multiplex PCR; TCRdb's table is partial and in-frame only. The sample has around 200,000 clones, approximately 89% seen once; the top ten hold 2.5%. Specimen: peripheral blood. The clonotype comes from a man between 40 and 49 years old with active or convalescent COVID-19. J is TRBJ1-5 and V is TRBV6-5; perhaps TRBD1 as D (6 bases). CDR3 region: CASSQQGWNNQPQHF. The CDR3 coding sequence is TGTGCCAGCTCCCAACAGGGCTGGAACAATCAGCCCCAGCATTTT.